This T cell receptor beta chain was captured in a study of T-cell memory formation after mild COVID-19. In the study overall: The TCR clusters were mostly specific to one donor. Study results and limitations: In pre-infection memory, a portion of responding clones appeared, which suggested that cross-reactive memory joined. SARS-CoV-2 specificity of second-wave clones peaking day 37 was unconfirmed.

5'RACE with constant-segment primers built TCRalpha and TCRbeta cDNA libraries with UMIs. TCRdb re-analysed the 5' RACE reads in MiXCR, keeping a single row per CDR3 protein. The table records roughly 400,000 distinct CDR3 sequences, roughly 18% of them present only once. With respect to this clonotype: Antigen: not known.

The CDR3 runs 14 residues. The ends lost 3 bases at V and 10 bases at J; junction bases unmatched: 9. CDR1 is SGDLS and CDR2 is YYNGEE in the germline V gene. The sample taken for sequencing was PBMCs or a T cell subset sorted from them (not recorded which). The receptor comes from a man younger than 35 who had mild COVID-19 (a few samples of this study predate the infection). Cell type and time point are not known. This sequence joins TRBV9 and TRBJ2-1; the match to TRBD2 covers 8 bases. The CDR3 spells CASSGVAGWGEQFF. Here the CDR3 DNA reads TGTGCCAGCAGCGGGGTAGCGGGGTGGGGAGAGCAGTTCTTC. Using reference TRBV9 and TRBJ2-1 for the parts outside the CDR3, the full variable domain is DSGVTQTPKHLITATGQRVTLRCSPRSGDLSVYWYQQSLDQGLQFLIQYYNGEERAKGNILERFSAQQFPDLHSELNLSSLELGDSALYFCASSGVAGWGEQFFGPGTRLTVL.